These 10 T cell receptor beta chains came from one sample sequenced in a study of T cell repertoires in cytomegalovirus infection. From the reads, TCRdb called clonotypes with MiXCR, one entry per CDR3 protein. The sample carries around 540,000 distinct CDR3 sequences, 33% recorded once. What these receptors recognize is not known. The source was cultured PBMCs, collected from culture after CMV antigen stimulation. These receptors all come from a human donor in good health (CMV status not recorded). Some clones in this sample may be carry-over from other donors' samples.

The chain is built from TRBV27 and TRBJ2-3; 7 bases map to TRBD2. Germline CDR1 and CDR2: MNHEY and SMNVEV (reference sequence). The CDR3 covers 15 residues. With V trimmed by 3 bases and J by 3 bases, 6 bases remained unmatched. CDR3 protein: CASSFTSSGTDTQYF. CDR3 nucleotides: TGTGCCAGCAGTTTTACGTCTAGCGGAACAGATACGCAGTATTTT.

This clonotype was counted only a few times. J is TRBJ2-3 and V is TRBV12-5; the match to TRBD2 covers 7 bases. V dropped 1 base and J dropped 2; count of bases not matched to a gene: 6. CDR3 length: 16 amino acids. CDR1 LGHNT and CDR2 FRNRAP come from the germline V gene. In nucleotides, the CDR3 is TGTGCTAGTGGTTTGGCCTCTAGCGGTAACACAGATACGCAGTATTTT. Amino acid sequence: CASGLASSGNTDTQYF.

The chain recombines TRBV7-9 with TRBJ2-7; D possibly matches TRBD1 or TRBD2 (5 bases each). From germline, CDR1 is SEHNR and CDR2 FQNEAQ (reference sequence). This CDR3 comprises 14 residues. V was trimmed by 5 bases and J by 0 bases, leaving 11 bases between them. The CDR3 DNA sequence: TGTGCCAGCAGCCCGGGACGTAGCTCCTACGAGCAGTACTTC. Translating gives CASSPGRSSYEQYF.

In this sample, this clonotype turned up a few times. The rearrangement uses TRBV19 and TRBJ1-1; D ambiguous. The CDR3 length is 14 residues. The V end lost 4 bases, the J end lost 1 base, and 10 bases lay between the germline ends. Per germline, CDR1 LNHDA and CDR2 SQIVND (reference sequence). The CDR3 is CASSKSGGNTEAFF. CDR3 coding DNA: TGTGCCAGTAGTAAGTCAGGAGGGAACACTGAAGCTTTCTTT.

The chain couples TRBV4-1 to TRBJ2-5, with a possible D match to TRBD2 (5 bases). The V and J ends lost 1 base and 2 bases respectively, with 11 bases between them. The CDR3 is 15 residues long. CDR1 is MGHRA and CDR2 is YSYEKL in the germline V gene. This CDR3 is CASSQGSDFQETQYF. The CDR3 DNA is TGCGCCAGCAGCCAAGGATCGGACTTTCAAGAGACCCAGTACTTC.

The chain carries TRBV9 and TRBJ1-6, with 7 bases that match TRBD1. Germline CDR1 SGDLS, CDR2 YYNGEE. This CDR3 is built from 14 residues. J was trimmed by 9 bases and V by 4 bases; bases with no gene match: 7. The CDR3 spells CASSLTGIASPLHF. The CDR3 DNA is TGTGCCAGCAGCTTGACAGGGATAGCTTCACCCCTCCACTTT.

The chain uses TRBV28 and TRBJ2-2; the D gene is possibly TRBD1 (6 bases). This CDR3 comprises 16 residues. Trimming cost V 7 bases and J 0 bases, with 15 bases left between them. The germline gives CDR1 MDHEN, CDR2 SYDVKM. The CDR3 DNA is TGTGCCAGCACTGGGAACAGGGTGCCGAACACCGGGGAGCTGTTTTTT. The encoded protein is CASTGNRVPNTGELFF.

This clonotype showed up just a few times. The chain combines TRBV27 with TRBJ1-1; 11 bases align to TRBD1. This CDR3 is built from 15 residues. Germline CDR1 and CDR2: MNHEY and SMNVEV (reference sequence). The V and J ends lost 5 bases and 3 bases, in that order; junction bases with no gene match: 5. The CDR3 loop reads CASSARDRGDTEAFF. In DNA, the CDR3 is TGTGCCAGCAGTGCCCGGGACAGGGGGGACACTGAAGCTTTCTTT.

V is TRBV25-1 and J is TRBJ1-2, with D hard to call. CDR3 length: 13 residues. Germline values: CDR1 MGHDK, CDR2 SYGVNS. The V end was cut by 2 bases, the J end by 3 bases, with 7 bases between. CDR3 protein: CASSEVPDYGYTF. CDR3 in DNA: TGTGCCAGCAGTGAAGTACCCGACTATGGCTACACCTTC.

This clonotype has a handful of counts. The chain employs TRBV19 and TRBJ2-3; 8 bases map to TRBD1. Unmatched junction bases numbered 7, after V lost 2 bases and J lost 0 bases. CDR1 is LNHDA, CDR2 SQIVND, per germline (reference sequence). The CDR3 is made up of 17 amino acids. CDR3 amino acids: CASSIQARGPSTDTQYF. The CDR3 DNA follows: TGTGCCAGTAGTATACAGGCCAGGGGGCCAAGCACAGATACGCAGTATTTT.